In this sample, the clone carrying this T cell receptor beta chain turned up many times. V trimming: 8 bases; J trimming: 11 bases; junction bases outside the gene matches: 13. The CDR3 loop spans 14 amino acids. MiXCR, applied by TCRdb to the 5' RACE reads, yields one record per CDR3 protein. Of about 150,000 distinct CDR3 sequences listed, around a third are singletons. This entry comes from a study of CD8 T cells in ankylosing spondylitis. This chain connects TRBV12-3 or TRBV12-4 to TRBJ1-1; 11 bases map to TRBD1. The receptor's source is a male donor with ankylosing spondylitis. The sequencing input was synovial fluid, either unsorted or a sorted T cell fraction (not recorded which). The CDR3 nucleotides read TGTGCCAGCGGACTTGGACAGGGGGCGATCTGGGCTTTCTTT. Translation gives CASGLGQGAIWAFF.